The source of this TCR beta chain is a study of graft-versus-host responses after intestinal transplantation. Study-wide background: Recipients had transplants, and these were multivisceral, liver-intestinal, or isolated intestinal. Anti-thymocyte globulin was used for induction in all recipients, who then took tacrolimus and steroids for approximately 3 years. General study points: Allografts carried high graft-versus-host to host-versus-graft clonal ratios in patients having graft-donor T cell macrochimerism. The recipient marrow held GvH clones, and some of them showed up first in ileum or blood.

The V end was cut by 1 base, the J end by 4 bases, with 10 bases between. The CDR3 is 14 residues long. Germline CDR1 SEHNR, CDR2 FQNEAQ (reference sequence). This clone was found once. The antigen remains undetermined. TCRdb's table, derived via immunoSEQ multiplex PCR, lists solely in-frame clones and lacks some. The data show some 110,000 clones, with roughly 90% seen just once and 0.7% to 0.9% held by the top ten. Specimen: unstimulated CD4+ T cells sorted from spleen or lymph node cells, collected before intestinal transplant. The chain combines TRBV7-9 with TRBJ2-5; D gene uncertain. The receptor comes from a human donor who received an intestinal transplant. This CDR3 reads CASSLGLGSETQYF. The DNA for the CDR3 is TGTGCCAGCAGCTTAGGGTTGGGTTCAGAGACCCAGTACTTC.